The clone carrying this TCR beta chain was recorded at least ten times. Its antigen is still unknown. The record originates from a study of T cells in Graves' hyperthyroidism and ophthalmopathy. Amplification yielded TCR beta CDR3 regions, with RNA transcripts as the source. RT-PCR in the first round (using the HTBI primer set) targeted the TCR CDR3. TCRdb re-called the multiplex PCR reads through MiXCR, storing one row per CDR3 protein. The sample contains around 450,000 distinct CDR3 sequences, 15% to 19% of which appear only once. General study results and limits: Blood also contained most expanded thyroid clonotypes above 0.001.

Subjects aged 18 to 65 presented with newly diagnosed hyperthyroidism of less than 2 months' duration. Uncontrolled infection, other autoimmune disease, pregnancy or lactation disqualified patients from enrolment. Germline CDR1 and CDR2: SGHAT and FQNNGV. The CDR3 sequence is 14 residues long. V was clipped by 0 bases and J by 5 bases; unmatched bases: 3. This clonotype originated in a woman aged 18-29 years with Graves' hyperthyroidism. The V call is TRBV11-2, the J call TRBJ1-2; 7 bases match TRBD1. The sample taken for sequencing was blood. CDR3 sequence reads: CASSLERGQYGYTF. In DNA, the CDR3 is TGTGCCAGCAGCTTAGAAAGGGGACAGTATGGCTACACCTTC.